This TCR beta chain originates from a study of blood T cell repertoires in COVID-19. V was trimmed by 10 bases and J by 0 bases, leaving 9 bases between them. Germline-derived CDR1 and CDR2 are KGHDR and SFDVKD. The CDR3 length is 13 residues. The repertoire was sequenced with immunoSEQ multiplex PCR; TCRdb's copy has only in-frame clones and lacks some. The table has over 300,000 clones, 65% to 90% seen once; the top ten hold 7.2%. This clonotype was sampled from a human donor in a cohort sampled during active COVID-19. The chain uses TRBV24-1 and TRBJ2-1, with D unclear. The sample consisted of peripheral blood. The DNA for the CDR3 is TGTGCCACTCAAAGGAGCTCCTACAATGAGCAGTTCTTC. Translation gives CATQRSSYNEQFF.